The clone carrying this T cell receptor beta chain was recorded once. V gave up 6 bases and J gave up 4 bases; unmatched junction bases: 12. Per the germline V gene, CDR1 is KGHSH and CDR2 is LQKENI. The CDR3 is 16 residues long. These data are taken from a study of memory CD4+ T cells and cytomegalovirus serostatus. Single viable CD3+CD4+CD8-CD45RO+ cells were sorted as the memory CD4+ T cells. Here immunoSEQ multiplex PCR was the method, and the copy in TCRdb shows in-frame clones only, minus some. The data contain about 62,000 clones, about 78% of them seen just once; the ten biggest clones take up around 4.5%.

This sequence originates from an adult in good health and CMV-seropositive. Sequenced: memory CD4+ T cells from blood. V is TRBV18 and J is TRBJ2-3, with 8 bases fitting TRBD2. CDR3 nucleotide sequence: TGTGCCAGCTCCCCATTCGGGGGGGGATTGTCAGATACGCAGTATTTT. Translating it yields CASSPFGGGLSDTQYF. Complete variable domain (other parts from reference TRBV18 and TRBJ2-3): NAGVMQNPRHLVRRRGQEARLRCSPMKGHSHVYWYRQLPEEGLKFMVYLQKENIIDESGMPKERFSAEFPKEGPSILRIQQVVRGDSAAYFCASSPFGGGLSDTQYFGPGTRLTVL.